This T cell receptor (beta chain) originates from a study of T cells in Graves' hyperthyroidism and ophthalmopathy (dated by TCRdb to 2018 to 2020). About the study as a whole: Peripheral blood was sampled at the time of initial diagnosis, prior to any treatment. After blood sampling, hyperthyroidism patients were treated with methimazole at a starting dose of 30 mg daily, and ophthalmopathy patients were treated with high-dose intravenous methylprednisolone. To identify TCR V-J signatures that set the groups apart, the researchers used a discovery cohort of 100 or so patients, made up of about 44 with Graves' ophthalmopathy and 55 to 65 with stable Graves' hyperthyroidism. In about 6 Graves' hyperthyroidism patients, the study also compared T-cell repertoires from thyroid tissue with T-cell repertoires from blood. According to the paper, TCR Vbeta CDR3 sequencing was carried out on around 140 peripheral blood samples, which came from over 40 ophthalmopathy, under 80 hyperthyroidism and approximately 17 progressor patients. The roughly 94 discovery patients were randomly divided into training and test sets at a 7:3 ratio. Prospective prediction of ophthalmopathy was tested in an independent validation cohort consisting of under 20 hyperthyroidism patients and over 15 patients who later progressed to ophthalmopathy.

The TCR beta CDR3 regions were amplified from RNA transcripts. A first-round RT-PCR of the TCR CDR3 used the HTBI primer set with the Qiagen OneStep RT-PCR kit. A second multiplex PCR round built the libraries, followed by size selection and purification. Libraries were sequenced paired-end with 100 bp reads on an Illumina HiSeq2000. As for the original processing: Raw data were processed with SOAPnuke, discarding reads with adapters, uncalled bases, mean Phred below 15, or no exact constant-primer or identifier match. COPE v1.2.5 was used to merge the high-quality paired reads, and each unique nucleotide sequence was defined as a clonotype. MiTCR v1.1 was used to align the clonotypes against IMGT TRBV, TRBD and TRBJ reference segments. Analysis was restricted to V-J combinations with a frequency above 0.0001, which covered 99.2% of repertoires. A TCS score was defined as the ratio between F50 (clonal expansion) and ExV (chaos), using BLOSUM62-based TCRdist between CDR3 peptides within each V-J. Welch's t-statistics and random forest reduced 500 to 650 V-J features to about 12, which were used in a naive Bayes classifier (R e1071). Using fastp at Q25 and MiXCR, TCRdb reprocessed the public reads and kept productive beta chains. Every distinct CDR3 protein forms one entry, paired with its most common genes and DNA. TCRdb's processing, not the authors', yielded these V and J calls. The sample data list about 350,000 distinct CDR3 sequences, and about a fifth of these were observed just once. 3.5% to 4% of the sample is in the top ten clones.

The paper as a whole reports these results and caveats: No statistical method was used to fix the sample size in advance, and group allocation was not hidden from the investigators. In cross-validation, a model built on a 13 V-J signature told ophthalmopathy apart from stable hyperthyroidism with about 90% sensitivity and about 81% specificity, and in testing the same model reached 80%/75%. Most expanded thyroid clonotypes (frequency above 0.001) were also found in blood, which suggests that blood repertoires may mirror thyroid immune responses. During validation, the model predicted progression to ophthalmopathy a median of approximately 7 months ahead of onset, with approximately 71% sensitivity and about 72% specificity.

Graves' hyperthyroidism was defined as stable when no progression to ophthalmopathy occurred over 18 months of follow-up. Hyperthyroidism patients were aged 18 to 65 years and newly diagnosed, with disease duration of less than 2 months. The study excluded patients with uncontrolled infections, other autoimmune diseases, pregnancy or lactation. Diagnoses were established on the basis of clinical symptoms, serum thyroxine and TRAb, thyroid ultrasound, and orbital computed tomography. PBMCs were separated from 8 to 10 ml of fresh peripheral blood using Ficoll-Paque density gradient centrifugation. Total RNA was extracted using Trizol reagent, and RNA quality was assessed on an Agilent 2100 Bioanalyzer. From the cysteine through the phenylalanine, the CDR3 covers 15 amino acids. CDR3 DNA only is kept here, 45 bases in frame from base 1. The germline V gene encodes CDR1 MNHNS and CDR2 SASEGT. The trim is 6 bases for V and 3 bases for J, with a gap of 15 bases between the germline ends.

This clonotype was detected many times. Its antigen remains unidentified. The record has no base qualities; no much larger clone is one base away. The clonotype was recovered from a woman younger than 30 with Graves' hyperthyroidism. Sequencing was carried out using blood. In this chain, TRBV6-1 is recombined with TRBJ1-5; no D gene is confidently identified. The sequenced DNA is TGTGCCAGCAGCCCCTATGGACGGAACAATCAGCCCCAGCATTTT. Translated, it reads CASSPYGRNNQPQHF.